This TCR beta chain stems from a study of blood T cells in healthy people across ages. Notes on the study in general: Because sorting was not performed, PBMCs prevented conclusive naive versus antigen-experienced comparison.

V was pared by 5 bases and J by 1 base, with 2 bases of the junction left unmatched. The CDR3 covers 15 residues. Germline V gene sequence: CDR1 KGHDR, CDR2 SFDVKD. This clonotype was detected only a few times. No antigen is known for it. Using a J-beta primer mix together with a sample-barcoded 5' primer, a second PCR was run for about 7 to 12 cycles. TCRdb called the 5' RACE reads again in MiXCR, with one record for every CDR3 protein. The sample yields approximately 360,000 distinct CDR3 sequences, 52% seen once. Sequencing input: blood. The TCR was taken from a man in his fifties or sixties in good health. The chain joins TRBV24-1 to TRBJ1-1; TRBD1 aligns across 11 bases. The CDR3, as DNA: TGTGCCACCAGTGCGGGGACAGGGGGGAACACTGAAGCTTTCTTT. Translating gives CATSAGTGGNTEAFF.